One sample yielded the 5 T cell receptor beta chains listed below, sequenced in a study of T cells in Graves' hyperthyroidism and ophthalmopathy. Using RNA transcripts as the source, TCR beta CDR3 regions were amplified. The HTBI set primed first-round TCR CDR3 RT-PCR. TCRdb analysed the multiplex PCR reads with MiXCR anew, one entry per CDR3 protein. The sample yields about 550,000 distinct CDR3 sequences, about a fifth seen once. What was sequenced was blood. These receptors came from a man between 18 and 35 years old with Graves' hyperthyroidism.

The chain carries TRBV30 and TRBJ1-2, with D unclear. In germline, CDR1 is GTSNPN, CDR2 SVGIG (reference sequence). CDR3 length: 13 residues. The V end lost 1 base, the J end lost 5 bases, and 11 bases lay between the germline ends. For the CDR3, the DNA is TGTGCCTGGAGTGGAGGGTTTGTTTATGGCTACACCTTC. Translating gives CAWSGGFVYGYTF.

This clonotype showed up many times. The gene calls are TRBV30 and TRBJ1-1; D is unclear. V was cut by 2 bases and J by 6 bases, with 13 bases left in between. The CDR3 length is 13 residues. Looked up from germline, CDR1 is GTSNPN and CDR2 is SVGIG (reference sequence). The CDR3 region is CAWSTQFQPEAFF. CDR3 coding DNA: TGTGCCTGGAGTACTCAGTTTCAACCTGAAGCTTTCTTT.

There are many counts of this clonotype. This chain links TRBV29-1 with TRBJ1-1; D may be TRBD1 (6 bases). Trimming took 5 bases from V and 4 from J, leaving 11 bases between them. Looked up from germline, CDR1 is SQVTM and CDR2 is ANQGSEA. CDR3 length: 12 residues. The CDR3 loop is CSVSDSLTEAFF. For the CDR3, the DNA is TGCAGCGTTTCGGACAGCCTCACTGAAGCTTTCTTT. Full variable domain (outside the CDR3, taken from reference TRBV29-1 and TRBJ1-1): SAVISQKPSRDICQRGTSLTIQCQVDSQVTMMFWYRQQPGQSLTLIATANQGSEATYESGFVIDKFPISRPNLTFSTLTVSNMSPEDSSIYLCSVSDSLTEAFFGQGTRLTVV.

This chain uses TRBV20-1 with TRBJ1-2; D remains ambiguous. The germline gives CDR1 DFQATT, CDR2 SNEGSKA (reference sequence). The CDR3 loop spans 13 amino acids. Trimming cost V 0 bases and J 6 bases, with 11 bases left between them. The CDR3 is CSARDPGRDGYTF. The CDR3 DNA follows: TGCAGTGCTAGAGACCCAGGCCGAGATGGCTACACCTTC.

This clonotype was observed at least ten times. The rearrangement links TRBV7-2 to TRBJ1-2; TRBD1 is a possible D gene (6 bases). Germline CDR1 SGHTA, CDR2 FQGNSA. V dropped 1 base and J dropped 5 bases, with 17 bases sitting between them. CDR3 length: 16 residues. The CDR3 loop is CASSLGGRGNYYGYTF. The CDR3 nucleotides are TGTGCCAGCAGCTTAGGAGGGAGGGGGAACTATTATGGCTACACCTTC.